This T cell receptor beta chain was obtained from a study of cytomegalovirus exposure and HLA in healthy donors. The overall study: Around 180 million T cells yielded 100 million to 130 million unique TCR beta sequences, as an earlier analysis found.

General observations from the study: The study labeled about 160 TCR beta chains cytomegalovirus-associated.

There are a few counts of this clone. Its antigen is unidentified. The study ran its PCR with 60 Vbeta and 13 Jbeta primers. Assay used: immunoSEQ multiplex PCR; TCRdb lists only in-frame clones, some missing. The sample contains around 160,000 clones, approximately 80% of which appear only once. The trim removed 2 bases at V and 8 bases at J, leaving 8 bases unmatched. This CDR3 is 14 amino acids long. The germline V gene encodes CDR1 SEHNR and CDR2 FQNEAQ (reference sequence). The sequenced material came from PBMCs. This clonotype was sampled from a man aged 50 to 59 in good health and CMV-seropositive. The genes are TRBV7-9 and TRBJ1-2; 7 bases align to TRBD1. CDR3 nucleotide sequence: TGTGCCAGCAGCTTATCAGACAGGGCGGGAGGCTACACCTTC. It yields the protein CASSLSDRAGGYTF.